Sequencing of this T cell receptor beta chain was carried out in a study of cytomegalovirus exposure and HLA in healthy donors (dated by TCRdb to 2015 to 2018). Regarding the complete study: According to an earlier analysis of 587 of the donors, some 180 million T cells yielded roughly 110 million unique TCR beta sequences and 250 to 350 Gb of sequence data. A later analysis re-examined previously published TCR beta repertoires from just over 650 donors and added high-resolution HLA genotyping to investigate patterns of TCR occurrence. Every repertoire in the discovery cohort had been generated on one and the same sequencing platform. Several DR-DQ haplotypes were treated as single units for association and clustering because of strong linkage in the cohort. The genetic ancestry cluster associated with self-reported Caucasian donors included 70% to 85% of the roughly 380 genotyped donors. Both class I and class II loci were covered by HLA typing, at four-digit resolution. A later genetic analysis used genome-wide SNP genotypes for about 60% of the roughly 670 donors, treating that subset as a discovery cohort. The number of typed donors differed by locus: about 620-630 for A, B, C, DRB1 and DQB1; 522 for DQA1; around 580 for DPA1; and about 450 for DPB1. The T cell repertoires of some 700 subjects were profiled by immunosequencing and related to cytomegalovirus serostatus. Among 398 genotyped donors of the cohort, an average of around 220,000 unique TCR beta nucleotide sequences was sequenced per donor, of which about 18% were non-productive. Approximately 330 gigabases of sequencing data and tens of millions of unique TCR sequences made up an early release that covered over 550 HLA-typed donors. The study was designed to test whether signatures of past pathogen exposure could be identified by cataloging public T cell receptors. Besides the first cohort of under 700 subjects, a separate validation cohort made up of roughly 130 different subjects was used. To predict cytomegalovirus infection status, the study combined high-throughput TCR immunosequencing, statistical association of individual TCRs with disease status, and machine learning. Donor age, sex, ethnicity and CMV serostatus were compiled alongside the repertoire data. In the later analysis, no new phenotypic data were used to find candidate immune exposures; instead, reliance was placed on TCR beta sequences and their occurrence across donors. An earlier analysis of 587 of the donors applied high-throughput TCR beta sequencing to assess whether each TCR beta V gene segment acted as functional or pseudogenic.

The cohort consisted of 600 to 750 healthy bone marrow donors. Cohort members were all nominally healthy when sampled, although unrecorded immune exposures were likely present. The donor tested CMV seropositive and was one of the 289 seropositive cohort members. Each donor provided a peripheral blood sample, and peripheral blood mononuclear cells were used for TCR beta sequencing. The Qiagen DNeasy Blood Extraction Kit was used to extract genomic DNA from the blood cell samples. Compared with germline, V lacks 3 bases and J lacks 5 bases; bases without a gene match: 4. CDR1 and CDR2 are drawn from the germline V gene (reference sequence): WNHNN, SYGVQD. CDR3 length: 14 amino acids, cysteine to phenylalanine. Just CDR3 DNA is preserved here, 42 bases in frame from base 1. Points on this clone: Its binding antigen is unknown. Base qualities were left out, and no much larger clone turns up one base away.

Receptors were amplified or captured by the immunoSEQ multiplex PCR assay. A mixture of 60 forward primers for TCR Vbeta segments and 13 reverse primers for TCR Jbeta segments was used in the multiplex PCR. The CDR3 region of rearranged TCR beta genes was amplified from genomic DNA by a multiplex PCR assay. The amplified TCR beta libraries were sequenced on the Illumina HiSeq System as 87-base-pair reads. The authors' analysis ran thus. A later analysis counted about 80 million unique TCR beta chains across the 500 to 850 repertoires, and 9.5 million to 11 million of these chains were shared by at least two donors. Raw reads were error-corrected and collapsed into unique sequences with a nearest-neighbor algorithm that merged closely related sequences to remove PCR and sequencing errors. To assign V, D and J gene segments, CDR3 sequences were aligned to IMGT reference sequences. For a sequence to be retained, a match of at least six nucleotides was required to both a V gene segment and a J gene segment. Rearrangements were called productive when the CDR3 lacked stop codons and stayed in frame with V and J; all others were non-productive. CDR3 was defined according to IMGT convention as the region running from the second conserved V-encoded cysteine to the conserved J-encoded phenylalanine. The earlier analysis of around 640 of the donors excluded sequences that lacked an unambiguous match to a single V gene segment. In an earlier analysis of roughly 500 of the donors, V segments were called functional above 56.7% productive rearrangements and were called segregating when the between-donor standard deviation exceeded 5%. A statistical classification framework was built for diagnosing cytomegalovirus status from the catalog of TCR beta chain sequences. In a later analysis, TCR nucleotide sequences were compared against IMGT/GENE-DB human TR gene sequences so that V and J genes could be assigned. Using the TCRdist pipeline, a later analysis assigned CDR3 sequences along with most-parsimonious VDJ recombination scenarios. In a later analysis, each TCR beta chain was defined by its CDR3 amino acid sequence together with its V-gene family, and reads without a unique V-gene family were excluded. A later analysis removed 550 to 700 highly shared, low-generation-probability nucleotide sequences to deal with suspected cross-contamination and a sequencing artifact. For each public chain, a later analysis derived a clonal expansion index from normalized ranks of inferred template counts within each repertoire. In a later analysis, generation probabilities were computed with a VDJ recombination model fitted to out-of-frame rearrangements, and the resulting probabilities were checked against IGoR. Hypergeometric tests were used in a later analysis to score TCR-TCR, TCR-HLA and TCR-CMV co-occurrence, with a repertoire-size bias correction applied to the TCR pairs. To estimate false discovery rates, a later analysis permuted the HLA or CMV assignments 20 times. In a later analysis, co-occurring TCRs were grouped using DBSCAN, with TCRdist sequence similarity added in when clustering inside HLA-allele-positive subsets. Repertoires with fewer than 30,000 or more than 120,000 public chains, plus five repertoires with anomalous nucleotide sharing, were excluded from co-occurrence clustering. This immuneACCESS table, as held by TCRdb, lists in-frame sequences with V and J called but not all clones. Of the missing ones, under half trace to an unresolved V gene in checked studies; the others have no known cause. V and J calls and clone size are given by that table; D and trimming were obtained from the DNA. This sample is represented by 250,000 to 350,000 clones; roughly 89% of them were singletons. About 4% of the sample is in the top ten clones.

Study-wide conclusions, independent of this receptor: About 17 rarely observed V segments, including chromosome 9 orphons, were excluded from the earlier analysis of about 500 of the donors because counts were too low. Because HLA typing was missing for some donors at each locus, association tests included only the typed subset. A further reported finding was that TCR beta sequences accurately predicted the HLA-A and HLA-B alleles for most subjects in the first cohort. The only immune exposure information available for the cohort was CMV serostatus. V-gene and J-gene trimming of TCR beta chains was associated with a missense DCLRE1C variant in a later genetic analysis, and the association was replicated in an independent cohort. Strong co-occurrence of HLA alleles, especially DR and DQ, made assigning TCR associations to individual alleles difficult. A later genetic analysis reported fewer N-insertions in productive TCRs among donors in an Asian-associated ancestry cluster than the approximately 670-donor mean. The authors suggested that the approach could potentially be extended to other disease states and immunological phenotypes. Three of the identified cytomegalovirus-associated TCR beta chains were confirmed in vitro to be specific for cytomegalovirus antigens. A total of roughly 160 TCR beta chains were listed by the study as associated with cytomegalovirus. In an earlier analysis of 500 to 650 of the donors, most TCR beta V segments appeared in productive rearrangements about 87% or about 30% of the time, broadly matching IMGT annotations. In both the original and validation cohorts, the classifier was reported to diagnose cytomegalovirus status with high specificity and sensitivity. A later analysis found that most CMV-associated TCR beta chains appeared HLA-restricted, with HLA associations seemingly driven largely by CMV exposure. Linkage disequilibrium might explain the correlated functional status among segregating V segments, but an unknown experimental factor could not be excluded. In a later analysis, the rate of TCR association differed among HLA loci, with DRB1 alleles having the most associated TCRs and HLA-C alleles having the fewest. The sequencing pipeline was judged likely to have produced a cluster of highly shared sequence variants as a technical artifact. In a later analysis, some 17,000 TCR beta sequences were associated with specific HLA alleles at a false discovery rate of 0.05. While some public TCRs were present in many individuals, most TCR sequences turned up only very rarely across donors. The 87-base-pair reads could not distinguish some IMGT-functional V segments, including TRBV6-2 and TRBV6-3, so those segments were excluded. According to a later analysis, parvovirus B19, influenza, CMV and Epstein-Barr virus appeared linked to several top co-occurrence clusters. In this cohort, only TCR beta chains were sequenced, and detectable features were limited by the absence of alpha or paired-chain data. Sequencing depth was assumed to be roughly uniform across donors in the presence/absence analyses, though that assumption may not hold. A later analysis found that HLA-associated TCR beta chains were more clonally expanded and had lower generation probabilities than equally common non-associated chains.

The chain is assembled from TRBV10-1 and TRBJ2-7; 10 bases in the middle match TRBD1. This sequence originates from a man between 35 and 55 years old in good health and CMV-seropositive. The sequencing input was PBMCs. The DNA is TGCGCCAGCAGTGAAACCGGGACAGGGGACGAGCAGTACTTC. Translated, this is CASSETGTGDEQYF.